Following are 7 T cell receptor beta chains from one sample sequenced in a study of shared clonotypes between healthy human individuals. Naive CD8 cells comprised CD45RO-negative, CCR7-positively selected cells, excluding terminally differentiated effector memory CD45RA+ cells. Measured with immunoSEQ multiplex PCR; TCRdb has only the in-frame clones, and not every one. Of around 700,000 clones listed, 90% to 95% were seen once; the top ten hold 24%. The sample consisted of naive CD8+ T cells sorted from blood. Every receptor here comes from a young man in good health.

This sequence joins TRBV29-1 and TRBJ2-1; 8 bases map to TRBD2. Germline V gene sequence: CDR1 SQVTM, CDR2 ANQGSEA. V lost 5 bases and J lost 10; bases outside the gene matches: 7. CDR3 length: 12 amino acids. The CDR3 DNA sequence: TGCAGCGTTCCCCTAGCGGGCCCCGAGCAGTTCTTC. It encodes CSVPLAGPEQFF.

This clone is a singleton in its sample. The J gene is TRBJ2-5, the V gene TRBV5-1; 10 positions match TRBD2. V gave up 6 bases and J gave up 5 bases; unmatched junction bases: 4. CDR3 length: 13 residues. Germline V gene sequence: CDR1 SGHRS, CDR2 YFSETQ. The CDR3 nucleotides are TGCGCCAGCACTAGCGGGAGTAGGGAGACCCAGTACTTC. Encoded protein: CASTSGSRETQYF.

The chain is built from TRBV27 and TRBJ2-7; D uncertain. The V end lost 5 bases, the J end lost 0 bases, and 14 bases lay between the germline ends. From germline, CDR1 is MNHEY and CDR2 SMNVEV (reference sequence). The CDR3 has 15 residues. The CDR3 is CASSVSAASSYEQYF. DNA for the CDR3: TGTGCCAGCAGTGTGAGTGCCGCCTCCTCCTACGAGCAGTACTTC.

The rearrangement uses TRBV9 and TRBJ2-1; no reliable D call. The germline V gene encodes CDR1 SGDLS and CDR2 YYNGEE. The CDR3 totals 15 residues. Trimming pared 3 bases from V and 4 bases from J, leaving 14 bases between. The CDR3 coding sequence is TGTGCCAGCAGCGCCTCGACAACTTCATACAATGAGCAGTTCTTC. It specifies CASSASTTSYNEQFF.

This sequence joins TRBV25-1 and TRBJ2-2, with a tentative D call TRBD1 (5 bases). The V end was cut by 1 base, the J end by 1 base, with 13 bases between. The CDR3 runs to 17 residues. Looked up from germline, CDR1 is MGHDK and CDR2 is SYGVNS. The CDR3 here is CASSEFRMQGNTGELFF. CDR3 nucleotide sequence: TGTGCCAGCAGTGAATTCCGAATGCAGGGGAACACCGGGGAGCTGTTTTTT. Supplemented by reference TRBV25-1 and TRBJ2-2, the full variable domain reads EADIYQTPRYLVIGTGKKITLECSQTMGHDKMYWYQQDPGMELHLIHYSYGVNSTEKGDLSSESTVSRIRTEHFPLTLESARPSHTSQYLCASSEFRMQGNTGELFFGEGSRLTVL.

The gene calls are TRBV10-3 and TRBJ2-7; TRBD2 matches 11 bases. The CDR3 is made up of 17 amino acids. V was pared by 5 bases and J by 1 base, with 10 bases of the junction left unmatched. CDR1 and CDR2 (germline): ENHRY, SYGVKD. The CDR3 reads CAISHRLAGPFSYEQYF. In DNA, the CDR3 is TGTGCCATCAGTCATCGACTAGCGGGACCTTTTTCCTACGAGCAGTACTTC.

The V and J genes are TRBV11-2 and TRBJ2-4, with D possibly being TRBD2 (7 bases). The V gene lost 5 bases and the J gene lost 8 bases, with 16 bases spanning the gap. CDR1 and CDR2 (germline): SGHAT, FQNNGV. The CDR3 length is 14 residues. CDR3 nucleotide sequence: TGTGCCAGCAGCGCCCGGGGGGCAGGGGACATTCAGTACTTC. Protein product: CASSARGAGDIQYF.